A selection of T cell receptor beta chains follows, all from one sample in a study of CD8 T cells in Susac syndrome. TCRdb reprocessed the immunoSEQ multiplex PCR reads with MiXCR, giving one entry per CDR3 protein. Of fewer than 350,000 distinct CDR3 sequences in the sample, 70% to 90% are singletons; the top ten hold around 0.21%. Material: CD8+ T cells from PBMCs. These receptors originate from a human donor with multiple sclerosis. Both conserved end residues are part of each CDR3. The order of the fields is J gene, clone size, V gene, D gene, CDR3 DNA, CDR3 protein. A D gene is named only where the DNA matches it firmly. Only part of the rows carry a size: once, few, many, or a class if the clone is expanded.

TRBJ1-5	few	TRBV6-1	TRBD1	TGTGCCAGCAGTACACCGGGACAGGGGGCCGGATTTCAGCCCCAGCATTTT	CASSTPGQGAGFQPQHF
TRBJ1-4	-	TRBV7-2	-	TGTGCCAGCAGCTACCAAGGCAGGTCCCAAGCGAAACTGTTTTTT	CASSYQGRSQAKLFF
TRBJ1-1	-	TRBV25-1	-	TGTGCCAGCAGTGAATTGAGGGGCAGGTCTGAAGAAGCTTTCTTT	CASSELRGRSEEAFF
TRBJ1-2	-	TRBV3-1	-	TGTGCCAGCAGCGAACGGACACGTGTCGGATATGGCTACACCTTC	CASSERTRVGYGYTF
TRBJ2-3	-	TRBV4-3	-	TGCGCCAGCAGCCAAGGGGGATTAAGCACAGATACGCAGTATTTT	CASSQGGLSTDTQYF
TRBJ2-7	-	TRBV18	-	TGTGCCAGCTCATCGACGGCCTTCCGTACCGACGAGCAGTACTTC	CASSSTAFRTDEQYF
TRBJ2-2	-	TRBV9	-	TGTGCCAGCAGCGTAGGTTACAGCTCGAACACCGGGGAGCTGTTTTTT	CASSVGYSSNTGELFF
TRBJ2-1	-	TRBV27	-	TGTGCCAGCAGTTTACTAGCGTCTTACAATGAGCAGTTCTTC	CASSLLASYNEQFF
TRBJ2-3	-	TRBV6-5	-	TGTGCCAGCAGTTACTCGATCCAGCTTACTGGCACAGATACGCAGTATTTT	CASSYSIQLTGTDTQYF
TRBJ1-6	-	TRBV10-3	TRBD1	TGTGCCATAGAACCCGGGACAGGGGCCCAACACCTCCACTTT	CAIEPGTGAQHLHF
TRBJ2-1	-	TRBV7-9	-	TGTGCCGTTAATAAGGGTCCCTCCGACGCGGGTTGGTACAATGAGCAGTTCTTC	CAVNKGPSDAGWYNEQFF
TRBJ2-1	-	TRBV29-1	TRBD2	TGCAGCGTCCGGACTAGCGGGGAATACAATGAGCAGTTCTTC	CSVRTSGEYNEQFF
TRBJ2-7	-	TRBV27	TRBD1	TGTGCCAGCAGTTTGACAGGGACCGGTTACGAGCAGTACTTC	CASSLTGTGYEQYF
TRBJ2-1	-	TRBV9	TRBD2	TGTGCCAGCAGCGCAGGGGGACTAGCGGGGGCCGCCAGCTCCTACAATGAGCAGTTCTTC	CASSAGGLAGAASSYNEQFF
TRBJ1-2	-	TRBV2	-	TGTGCCAGCGTACAGGATTTGGCTCAAAAGAACTATGGCTACACCTTC	CASVQDLAQKNYGYTF
TRBJ2-7	-	TRBV7-9	-	TGTGCCAGCAGCCCCTCGGGCGGCCTCCTAGACGAGCAGTACTTC	CASSPSGGLLDEQYF
TRBJ2-2	-	TRBV6-1	-	TGTGCCAGCAGTTTTGCCACAGCCCCCGGGGAGCTGTTTTTT	CASSFATAPGELFF
TRBJ2-2	-	TRBV28	TRBD1	TGTGCCAGCAGTTTAAAGGGGGCCACCGGGGAGCTGTTTTTT	CASSLKGATGELFF
TRBJ1-5	-	TRBV27	-	TGTGCCAGCAGTTTAAAGGGACTAAATCAGCCCCAGCATTTT	CASSLKGLNQPQHF
TRBJ2-1	-	TRBV6-1	TRBD2	TGTGCCATCCCTGCTGGACTAGCGGGACCTGCGGGGGAGGATGAGCAGTTCTTC	CAIPAGLAGPAGEDEQFF
TRBJ2-1	-	TRBV19	-	TGTGCCAGTAGTATCCTTTTTCGCTCCTACAATGAGCAGTTCTTC	CASSILFRSYNEQFF
TRBJ2-1	-	TRBV5-1	-	TGCGCCAGCAAGGTCCTGTTGGGAAGCTCCTACAATGAGCAGTTCTTC	CASKVLLGSSYNEQFF
TRBJ2-1	-	TRBV27	-	TGTGCCAGCAGTTTTTCAGCGGGTATCGAATACAATGAGCAGTTCTTC	CASSFSAGIEYNEQFF
TRBJ2-3	-	TRBV27	TRBD2	TGTGCCAGCAAAACACTAGCGGGCAGAGATACGCAGTATTTT	CASKTLAGRDTQYF
TRBJ1-4	-	TRBV7-2	TRBD1	TGTGCCAGCAGCTTCGCTGACAGGGGACTTCGTGAAAAACTGTTTTTT	CASSFADRGLREKLFF
TRBJ1-1	few	TRBV6-5	-	TGTGCCAGCAGTTATACGGACAACACTGAAGCTTTCTTT	CASSYTDNTEAFF
TRBJ1-5	-	TRBV30	TRBD1	TGTGCCTGGAGTGTTGGGACAGGTCTGCAGCCCCAGCATTTT	CAWSVGTGLQPQHF
TRBJ1-6	-	TRBV25-1	-	TGTGCCAGCAGTGAATGGGGCGGAGATAATTCACCCCTCCACTTT	CASSEWGGDNSPLHF
TRBJ2-1	-	TRBV18	-	TGTGCCAGCTCACCCCCCGTAGGAGGTGAGCAGTTCTTC	CASSPPVGGEQFF
TRBJ1-1	once	TRBV18	-	TGTGCCAGCTCACCGAAATTGGAAGGGGACCCCAAGGACACTGAAGCTTTCTTT	CASSPKLEGDPKDTEAFF
TRBJ2-3	few	TRBV28	-	TGTGCCAGCAGTGCCCTAGGGAGCACAGATACGCAGTATTTT	CASSALGSTDTQYF
TRBJ2-3	-	TRBV29-1	-	TGCAGCGTTGGGGTCTGGGTGGGTCTTAAAGATACGCAGTATTTT	CSVGVWVGLKDTQYF
TRBJ1-1	once	TRBV11-2	-	TGTGCCAGCAGCTTAACCTGGACGGTGCAGCCTGAAGCTTTCTTT	CASSLTWTVQPEAFF
TRBJ1-5	-	TRBV5-6	-	TGTGCCAGCAGCCCCTGGACAGCTAGCAATCAGCCCCAGCATTTT	CASSPWTASNQPQHF
TRBJ1-4	-	TRBV7-6	-	TGTGCCAGCAGCCCCCCCTTTGGCGCAGGGCCGAATGAAAAACTGTTTTTT	CASSPPFGAGPNEKLFF
TRBJ2-7	-	TRBV7-9	TRBD1	TGTGCCAGCAGCTTATTGAGGACAGGGACCTACGAGCAGTACTTC	CASSLLRTGTYEQYF
TRBJ1-5	-	TRBV28	-	TGTGCCAGCACCGACGGGGCCTTCAATCAGCCCCAGCATTTT	CASTDGAFNQPQHF
TRBJ2-1	-	TRBV10-3	-	TGTGCCATCAGTGAGTCGCTACAGCCCAGCTCCTACAATGAGCAGTTCTTC	CAISESLQPSSYNEQFF
TRBJ2-2	-	TRBV4-3	-	TGCGCCAGCAGCCTAGCGCCGGGCACCGGGGAGCTGTTTTTT	CASSLAPGTGELFF
TRBJ1-1	-	TRBV28	-	TGTGCCAGCAGTTTGTGGGGTGTCGACACTGAAGCTTTCTTT	CASSLWGVDTEAFF
TRBJ1-5	-	TRBV30	-	TGTGCCTGGAGTGTACGGGGTCAGCCCCAGCATTTT	CAWSVRGQPQHF